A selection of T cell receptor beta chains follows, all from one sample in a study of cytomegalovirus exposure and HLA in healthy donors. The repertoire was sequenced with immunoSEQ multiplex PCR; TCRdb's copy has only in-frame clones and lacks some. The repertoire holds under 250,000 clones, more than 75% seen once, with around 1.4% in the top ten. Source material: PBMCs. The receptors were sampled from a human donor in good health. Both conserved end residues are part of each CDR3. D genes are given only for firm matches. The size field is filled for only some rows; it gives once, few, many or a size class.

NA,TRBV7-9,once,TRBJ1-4,TGTGCCAGCAGCTCGCAGGGTTTGCGGGAAAAACTGTTTTTT,CASSSQGLREKLFF
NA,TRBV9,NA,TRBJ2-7,TGTGCCAGCAGCGTAGGAGACAGACTCTACGAGCAGTACTTC,CASSVGDRLYEQYF
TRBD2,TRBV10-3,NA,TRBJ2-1,TGTGCCATCAGTGGAGGGACTAGCGGGAGGGCCGTCAATGAGCAGTTCTTC,CAISGGTSGRAVNEQFF
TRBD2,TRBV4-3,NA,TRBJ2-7,TGCGCCAGCAGCCAAGATAGGACTAGCGGCTCCTACGAGCAGTACTTC,CASSQDRTSGSYEQYF
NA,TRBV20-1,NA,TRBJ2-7,TGCAGTGCTATCTACTACGAGCAGTACTTC,CSAIYYEQYF
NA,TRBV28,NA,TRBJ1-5,TGTGCCAGCAGATACAGGGAAAATCAGCCCCAGCATTTT,CASRYRENQPQHF
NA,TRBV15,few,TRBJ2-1,TGTGCCACCAGCAGACCCCACTCGGGGAACAATGAGCAGTTCTTC,CATSRPHSGNNEQFF
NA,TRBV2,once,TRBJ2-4,TGTGCCAGCAGCGCCCAGCGAAATCTAGCCAAAAACATTCAGTACTTC,CASSAQRNLAKNIQYF
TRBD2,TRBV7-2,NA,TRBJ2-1,TGTGCCAGCAGCCTAAGGACTAGCGGGGGATACAATGAGCAGTTCTTC,CASSLRTSGGYNEQFF
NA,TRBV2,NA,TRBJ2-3,TGTGCCAGCAGTGCTACGGGGGGCGTACGAAGCACAGATACGCAGTATTTT,CASSATGGVRSTDTQYF
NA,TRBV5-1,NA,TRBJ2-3,TGCGCCAGCACATTAAGCGGAAGTAGCACAGATACGCAGTATTTT,CASTLSGSSTDTQYF
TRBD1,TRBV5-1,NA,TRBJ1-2,TGCGCCAGCAGCTTAGGGACAGACTATGGCTACACCTTC,CASSLGTDYGYTF
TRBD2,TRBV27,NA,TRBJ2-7,TGTGCCAGCGCCGCGTGGGGGGGGAACAGCTACGAGCAGTACTTC,CASAAWGGNSYEQYF